Each of the 9 T cell receptor beta chains below was sequenced from the same sample in a study of CXCR3-negative and CXCR3-positive naive CD8 T cells. 5' RACE with UMI labels generated the TRB cDNA libraries. TCRdb re-called the 5' RACE reads and gives one entry per CDR3 protein, without DNA. The sample table includes some 130,000 distinct CDR3 sequences. The sequenced sample consisted of naive CXCR3- CD8+ T cells from blood. Subset meaning: CD45RO-CCR7+CD27+CD95- naive CD8+ T cells lacking CXCR3 (TNR3-). Source of these receptors: a human donor in good health. Some clones in this sample may be carry-over from other donors' samples.

The gene calls are TRBV12-3 or TRBV12-4 and TRBJ1-2; TCRdb proposes TRBD1, but this gene call is untestable without DNA. The CDR3 is made up of 12 amino acids. CDR3 loop: CASSFPGYGYTF.

V and J are TRBV9 and TRBJ2-1; absent DNA, TCRdb's TRBD1 call cannot be checked. The length of the CDR3 is 13 residues. CDR1 is SGDLS, CDR2 YYNGEE, per germline. The CDR3 spells CASSGDRGHEQFF. The whole variable domain, remainder taken from reference TRBV9 and TRBJ2-1, is DSGVTQTPKHLITATGQRVTLRCSPRSGDLSVYWYQQSLDQGLQFLIQYYNGEERAKGNILERFSAQQFPDLHSELNLSSLELGDSALYFCASSGDRGHEQFFGPGTRLTVL.

This chain uses TRBV4-1 with TRBJ1-1; TCRdb outputs TRBD1, but without DNA this stays unchecked. Germline CDR1 MGHRA, CDR2 YSYEKL. The CDR3 extends over 17 amino acids. The CDR3 here is CASSQLKGQGPYTEAFF.

V usage is TRBV29-1 and J usage is TRBJ2-3. Germline loops: CDR1 SQVTM, CDR2 ANQGSEA. This CDR3 contains 14 residues. CDR3 residues: CSAAPVRIADTQYF.

The rearrangement links TRBV29-1 to TRBJ1-1. Germline values: CDR1 SQVTM, CDR2 ANQGSEA. The CDR3 covers 13 residues. CDR3 in amino acids: CSGFEPLNTEAFF.

V gene TRBV4-3 combines with J gene TRBJ2-1. The CDR3 totals 16 residues. The germline CDR1 and CDR2 sequences are LGHNA and YSLEER. The CDR3: CASSPNPGGPYNEQFF.

This sequence joins TRBV4-1 and TRBJ1-2; the D call of TRBD1 rests on TCRdb alone, since no DNA is present to check it. The CDR3 has 15 residues. In germline, CDR1 is MGHRA, CDR2 YSYEKL. The CDR3 protein is CASSQNRGLSYGYTF.

The V gene is TRBV5-1, the J gene TRBJ2-5; TCRdb indicates TRBD1, and absent DNA this call remains unverified. Per germline, CDR1 SGHRS and CDR2 YFSETQ. There are 14 residues in the CDR3. The CDR3 region is CASSLEGAWETQYF.

V usage is TRBV5-1 and J usage is TRBJ2-7; TCRdb indicates TRBD2, and absent DNA this call remains unverified. Per the germline V gene, CDR1 is SGHRS and CDR2 is YFSETQ. The CDR3 totals 11 residues. CDR3 amino acids: CASRSGSEQYF.